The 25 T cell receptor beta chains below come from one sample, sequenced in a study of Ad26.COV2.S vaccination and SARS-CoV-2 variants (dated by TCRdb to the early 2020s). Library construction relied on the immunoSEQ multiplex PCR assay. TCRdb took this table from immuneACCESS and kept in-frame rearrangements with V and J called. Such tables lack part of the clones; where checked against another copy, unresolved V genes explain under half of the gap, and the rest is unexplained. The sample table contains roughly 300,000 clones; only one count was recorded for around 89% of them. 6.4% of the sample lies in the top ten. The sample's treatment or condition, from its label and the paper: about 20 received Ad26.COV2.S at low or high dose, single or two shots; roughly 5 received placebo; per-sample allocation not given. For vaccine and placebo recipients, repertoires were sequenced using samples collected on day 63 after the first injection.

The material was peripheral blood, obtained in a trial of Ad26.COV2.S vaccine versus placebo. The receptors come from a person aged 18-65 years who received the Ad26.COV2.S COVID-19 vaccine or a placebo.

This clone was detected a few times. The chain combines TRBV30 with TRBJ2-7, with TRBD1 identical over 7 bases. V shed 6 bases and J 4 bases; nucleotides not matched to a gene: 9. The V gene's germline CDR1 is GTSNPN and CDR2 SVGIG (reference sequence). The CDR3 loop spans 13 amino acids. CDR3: CACSAGTEYEQYF. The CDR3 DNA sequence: TGTGCCTGCTCCGCCGGGACAGAATACGAGCAGTACTTC.

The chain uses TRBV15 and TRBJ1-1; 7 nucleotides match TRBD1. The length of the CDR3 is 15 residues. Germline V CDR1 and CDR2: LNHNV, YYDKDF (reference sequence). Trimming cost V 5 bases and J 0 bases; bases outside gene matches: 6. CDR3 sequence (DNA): TGTGCCACCAGCGGGGACAGACAGCTGAACACTGAAGCTTTCTTT. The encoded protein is CATSGDRQLNTEAFF.

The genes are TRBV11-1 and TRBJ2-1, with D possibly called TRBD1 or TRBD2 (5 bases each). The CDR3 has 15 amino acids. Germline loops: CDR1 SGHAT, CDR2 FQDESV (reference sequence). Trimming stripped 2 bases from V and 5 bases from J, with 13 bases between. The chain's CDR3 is CASSLRLGVHNEQFF. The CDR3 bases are TGTGCCAGCAGCTTACGGCTGGGGGTCCACAATGAGCAGTTCTTC. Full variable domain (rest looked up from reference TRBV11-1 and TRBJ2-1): EAEVAQSPRYKITEKSQAVAFWCDPISGHATLYWYRQILGQGPELLVQFQDESVVDDSQLPKDRFSAERLKGVDSTLKIQPAELGDSAMYLCASSLRLGVHNEQFFGPGTRLTVL.

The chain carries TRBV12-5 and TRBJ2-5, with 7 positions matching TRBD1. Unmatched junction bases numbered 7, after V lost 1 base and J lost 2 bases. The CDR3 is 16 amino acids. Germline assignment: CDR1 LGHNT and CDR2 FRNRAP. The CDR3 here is CASGLAPTGLQETQYF. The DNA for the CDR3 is TGTGCTAGTGGTTTGGCCCCGACAGGGTTACAAGAGACCCAGTACTTC.

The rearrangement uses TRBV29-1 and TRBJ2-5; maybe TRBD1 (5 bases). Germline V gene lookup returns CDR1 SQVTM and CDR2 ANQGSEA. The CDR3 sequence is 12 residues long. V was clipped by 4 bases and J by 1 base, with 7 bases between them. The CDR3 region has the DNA TGCAGCGTTGCTACAGGCCAAGAGACCCAGTACTTC. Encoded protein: CSVATGQETQYF.

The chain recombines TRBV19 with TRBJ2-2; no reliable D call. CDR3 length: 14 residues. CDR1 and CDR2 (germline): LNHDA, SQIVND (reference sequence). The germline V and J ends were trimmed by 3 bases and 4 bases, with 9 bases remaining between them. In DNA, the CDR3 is TGTGCCAGTAGTATTCTGGGCGCCACCGGGGAGCTGTTTTTT. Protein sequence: CASSILGATGELFF.

This CDR3 is CASSPGGARGQETQYF. CDR3 nucleotide sequence: TGTGCCAGCAGCCCGGGGGGGGCCCGTGGACAAGAGACCCAGTACTTC. The gene calls are TRBV7-7 and TRBJ2-5, with 8 bases that match TRBD2. Germline V gene data show CDR1 as SSHAT and CDR2 as FNYEAQ (reference sequence). J gave up 2 bases and V 5 bases, and 10 bases lay outside the gene matches. This CDR3 is built from 16 residues.

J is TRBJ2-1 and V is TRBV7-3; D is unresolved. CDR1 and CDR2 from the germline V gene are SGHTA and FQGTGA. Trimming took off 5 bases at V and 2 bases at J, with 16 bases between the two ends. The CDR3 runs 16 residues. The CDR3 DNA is TGTGCCAGCAGCCAAAGGGCTAGTGTACCCTACAATGAGCAGTTCTTC. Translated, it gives CASSQRASVPYNEQFF.

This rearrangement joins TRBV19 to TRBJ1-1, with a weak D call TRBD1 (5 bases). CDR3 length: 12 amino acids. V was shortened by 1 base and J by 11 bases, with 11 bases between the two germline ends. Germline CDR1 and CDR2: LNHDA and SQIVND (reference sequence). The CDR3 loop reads CASSIGGLAAFF. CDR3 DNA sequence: TGTGCCAGTAGTATAGGGGGACTCGCGGCTTTCTTT. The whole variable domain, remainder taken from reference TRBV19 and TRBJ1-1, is DGGITQSPKYLFRKEGQNVTLSCEQNLNHDAMYWYRQDPGQGLRLIYYSQIVNDFQKGDIAEGYSVSREKKESFPLTVTSAQKNPTAFYLCASSIGGLAAFFGQGTRLTVV.

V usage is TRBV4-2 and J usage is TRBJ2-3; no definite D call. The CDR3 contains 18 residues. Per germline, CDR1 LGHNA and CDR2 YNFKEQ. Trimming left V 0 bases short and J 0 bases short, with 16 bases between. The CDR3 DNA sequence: TGTGCCAGCAGCCAAGAGTGGGTACGCGGATATAGCACAGATACGCAGTATTTT. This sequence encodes CASSQEWVRGYSTDTQYF.

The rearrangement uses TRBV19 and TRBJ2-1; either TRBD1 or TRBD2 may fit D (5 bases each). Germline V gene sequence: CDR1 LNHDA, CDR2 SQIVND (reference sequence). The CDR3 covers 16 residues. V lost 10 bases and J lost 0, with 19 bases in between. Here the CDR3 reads CANSMVRDPSYNEQFF. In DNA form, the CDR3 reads TGTGCCAACAGCATGGTAAGGGACCCCTCCTACAATGAGCAGTTCTTC.

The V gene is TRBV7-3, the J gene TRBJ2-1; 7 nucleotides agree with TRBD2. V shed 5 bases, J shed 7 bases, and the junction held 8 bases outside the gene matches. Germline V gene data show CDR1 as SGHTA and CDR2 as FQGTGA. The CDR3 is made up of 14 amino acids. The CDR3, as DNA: TGTGCCAGCAGCACTTCGGGAGGTAGGAATGAGCAGTTCTTC. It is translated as CASSTSGGRNEQFF. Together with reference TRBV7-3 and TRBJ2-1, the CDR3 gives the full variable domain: GAGVSQTPSNKVTEKGKYVELRCDPISGHTALYWYRQSLGQGPEFLIYFQGTGAADDSGLPNDRFFAVRPEGSVSTLKIQRTERGDSAVYLCASSTSGGRNEQFFGPGTRLTVL.

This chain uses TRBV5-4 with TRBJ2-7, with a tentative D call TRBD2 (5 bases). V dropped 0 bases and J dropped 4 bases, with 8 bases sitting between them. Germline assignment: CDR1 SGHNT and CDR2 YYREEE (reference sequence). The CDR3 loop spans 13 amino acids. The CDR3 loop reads CASSLVGDYEQYF. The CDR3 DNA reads TGTGCCAGCAGCTTGGTGGGAGATTACGAGCAGTACTTC.

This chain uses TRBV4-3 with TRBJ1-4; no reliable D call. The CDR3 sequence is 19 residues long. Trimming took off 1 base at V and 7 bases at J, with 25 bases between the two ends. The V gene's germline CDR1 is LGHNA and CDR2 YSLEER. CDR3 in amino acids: CASSQVPTRFPGLGEKLFF. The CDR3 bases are TGCGCCAGCAGCCAAGTACCTACCCGTTTCCCTGGTCTGGGTGAAAAACTGTTTTTT.

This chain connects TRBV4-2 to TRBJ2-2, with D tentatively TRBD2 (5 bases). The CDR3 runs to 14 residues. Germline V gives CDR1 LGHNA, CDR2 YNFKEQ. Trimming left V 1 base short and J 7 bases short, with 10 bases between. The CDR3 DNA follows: TGTGCCAGCAGCCAAGGGGGTGCGGGCGGGGAGCTGTTTTTT. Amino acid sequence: CASSQGGAGGELFF.

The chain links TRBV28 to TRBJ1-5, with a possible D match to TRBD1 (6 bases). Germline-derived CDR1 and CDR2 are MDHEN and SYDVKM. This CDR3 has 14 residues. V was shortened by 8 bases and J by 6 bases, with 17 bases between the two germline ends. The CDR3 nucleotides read TGTGCCAGCGCCTACGGACAGTTTTTTCAGCCCCAGCATTTT. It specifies CASAYGQFFQPQHF. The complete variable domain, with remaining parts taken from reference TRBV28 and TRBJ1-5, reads DVKVTQSSRYLVKRTGEKVFLECVQDMDHENMFWYRQDPGLGLRLIYFSYDVKMKEKGDIPEGYSVSREKKERFSLILESASTNQTSMYLCASAYGQFFQPQHFGDGTRLSIL.

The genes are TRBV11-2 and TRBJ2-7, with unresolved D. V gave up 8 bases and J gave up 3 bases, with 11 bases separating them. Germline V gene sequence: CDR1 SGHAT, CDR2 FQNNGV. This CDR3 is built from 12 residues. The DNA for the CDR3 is TGTGCCAGCTTGGACGGTTTCTACGAGCAGTACTTC. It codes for CASLDGFYEQYF.

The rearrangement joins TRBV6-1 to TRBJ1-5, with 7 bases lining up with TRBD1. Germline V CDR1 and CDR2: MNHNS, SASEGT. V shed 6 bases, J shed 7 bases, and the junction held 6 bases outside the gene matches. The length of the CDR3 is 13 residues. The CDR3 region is CASSPIGGQPQHF. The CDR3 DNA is TGTGCCAGCAGCCCAATAGGGGGCCAGCCCCAGCATTTT.

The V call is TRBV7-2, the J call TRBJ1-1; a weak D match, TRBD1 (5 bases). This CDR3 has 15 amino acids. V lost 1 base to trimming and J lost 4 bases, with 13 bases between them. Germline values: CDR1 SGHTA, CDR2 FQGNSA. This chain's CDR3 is CASSLEAAGSTEAFF. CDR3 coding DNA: TGTGCCAGCAGCTTAGAGGCGGCAGGGAGCACTGAAGCTTTCTTT.

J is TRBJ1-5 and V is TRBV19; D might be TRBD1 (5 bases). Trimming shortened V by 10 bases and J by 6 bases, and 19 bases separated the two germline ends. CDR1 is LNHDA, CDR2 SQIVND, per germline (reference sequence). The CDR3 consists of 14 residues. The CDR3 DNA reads TGTGCCACCTCGACCGTCCTCGGGGCTCAGCCCCAGCATTTT. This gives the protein CATSTVLGAQPQHF.

Here the CDR3 DNA reads TGTGCCAGCTCGGCAGGGGTAGGCTACACCTTC. The encoded protein is CASSAGVGYTF. The V gene is TRBV11-2, the J gene TRBJ1-2; D is perhaps TRBD1 (6 bases). The CDR3 covers 11 residues. Germline V CDR1 and CDR2: SGHAT, FQNNGV. V was shortened by 8 bases and J by 8 bases, with 12 bases between the two germline ends.

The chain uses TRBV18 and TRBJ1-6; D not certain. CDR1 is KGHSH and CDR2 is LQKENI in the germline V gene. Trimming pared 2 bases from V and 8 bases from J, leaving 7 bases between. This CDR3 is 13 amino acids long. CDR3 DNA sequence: TGTGCCAGCTCACCATTCCCTGATTCACCCCTCCACTTT. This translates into CASSPFPDSPLHF.

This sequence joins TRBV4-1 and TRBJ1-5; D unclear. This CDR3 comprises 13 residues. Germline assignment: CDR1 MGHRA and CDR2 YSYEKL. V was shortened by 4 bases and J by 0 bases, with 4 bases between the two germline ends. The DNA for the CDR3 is TGCGCCAGCAGCCCAGCTAGCAATCAGCCCCAGCATTTT. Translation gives CASSPASNQPQHF.

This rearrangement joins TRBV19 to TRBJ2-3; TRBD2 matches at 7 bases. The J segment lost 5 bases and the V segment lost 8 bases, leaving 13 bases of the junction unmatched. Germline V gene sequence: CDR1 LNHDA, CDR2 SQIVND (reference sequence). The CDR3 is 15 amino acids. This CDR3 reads CASSVGGVSGDTQYF. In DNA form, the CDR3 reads TGTGCCAGTTCTGTGGGGGGGGTAAGCGGAGATACGCAGTATTTT.

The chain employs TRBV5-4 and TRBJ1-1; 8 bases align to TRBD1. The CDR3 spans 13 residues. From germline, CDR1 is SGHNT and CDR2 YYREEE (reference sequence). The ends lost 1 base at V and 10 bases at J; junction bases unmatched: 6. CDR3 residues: CASSLTGGDGAFF. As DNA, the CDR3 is TGTGCCAGCAGCTTGACAGGGGGAGACGGAGCTTTCTTT.